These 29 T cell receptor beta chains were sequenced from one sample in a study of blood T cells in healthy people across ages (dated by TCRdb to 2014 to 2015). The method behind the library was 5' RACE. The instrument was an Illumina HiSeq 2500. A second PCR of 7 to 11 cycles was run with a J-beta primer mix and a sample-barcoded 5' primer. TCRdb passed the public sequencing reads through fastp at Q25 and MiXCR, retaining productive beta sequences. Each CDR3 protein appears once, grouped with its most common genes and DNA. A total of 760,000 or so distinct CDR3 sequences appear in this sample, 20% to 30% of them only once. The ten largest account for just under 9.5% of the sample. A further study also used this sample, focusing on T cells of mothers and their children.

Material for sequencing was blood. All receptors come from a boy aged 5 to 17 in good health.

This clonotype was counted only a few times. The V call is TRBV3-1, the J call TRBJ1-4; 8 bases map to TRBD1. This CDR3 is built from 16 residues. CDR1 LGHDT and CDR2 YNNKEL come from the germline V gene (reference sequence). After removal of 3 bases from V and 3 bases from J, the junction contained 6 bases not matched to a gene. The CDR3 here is CASSQAAQGANEKLFF. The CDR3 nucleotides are TGTGCCAGCAGCCAGGCAGCACAGGGGGCTAATGAAAAACTGTTTTTT.

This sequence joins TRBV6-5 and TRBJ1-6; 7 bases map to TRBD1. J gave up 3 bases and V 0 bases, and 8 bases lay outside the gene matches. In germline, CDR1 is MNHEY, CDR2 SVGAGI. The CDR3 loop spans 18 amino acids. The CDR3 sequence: CASSYSTPTGNYNSPLHF. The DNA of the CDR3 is TGTGCCAGCAGTTACTCGACCCCGACAGGGAACTATAATTCACCCCTCCACTTT.

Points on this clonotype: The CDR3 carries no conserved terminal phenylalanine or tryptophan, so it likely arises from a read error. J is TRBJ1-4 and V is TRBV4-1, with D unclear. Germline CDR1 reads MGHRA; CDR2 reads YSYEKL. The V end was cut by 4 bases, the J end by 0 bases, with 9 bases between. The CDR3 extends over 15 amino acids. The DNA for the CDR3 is TGCGCCAGCAGCCCCCCCGCTGCAACTAATGAAAAACTGTTTTTG. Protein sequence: CASSPPAATNEKLFL.

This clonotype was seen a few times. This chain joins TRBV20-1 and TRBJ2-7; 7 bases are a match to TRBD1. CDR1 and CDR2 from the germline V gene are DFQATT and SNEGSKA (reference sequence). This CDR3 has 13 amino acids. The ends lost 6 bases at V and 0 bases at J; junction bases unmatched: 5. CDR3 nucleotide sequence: TGCAGTGCAGCCGGGACAGCCTCCTACGAGCAGTACTTC. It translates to CSAAGTASYEQYF.

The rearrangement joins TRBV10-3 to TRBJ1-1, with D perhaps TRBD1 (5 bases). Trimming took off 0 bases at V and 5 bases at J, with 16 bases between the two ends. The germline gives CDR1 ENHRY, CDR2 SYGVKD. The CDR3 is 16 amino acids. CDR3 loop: CAISESKRFKGTEAFF. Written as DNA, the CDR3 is TGTGCCATCAGTGAGTCGAAGAGGTTCAAGGGGACTGAAGCTTTCTTT.

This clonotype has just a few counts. For the CDR3, the DNA is TGTGCCAGCAGCTTATCAAGGGGTGAAAAACTGTTTTTT. Translated, it gives CASSLSRGEKLFF. The chain recombines TRBV7-6 with TRBJ1-4, with a tentative D call TRBD1 (5 bases). Germline V gene sequence: CDR1 SGHVS, CDR2 FNYEAQ. The V end was cut by 2 bases, the J end by 7 bases, with 8 bases between. This CDR3 contains 13 residues.

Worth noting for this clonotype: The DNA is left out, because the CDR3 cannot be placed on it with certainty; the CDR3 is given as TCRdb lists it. Here the CDR3 reads CASSLVVTSGRETQYF. The gene calls are TRBV5-1 and TRBJ2-5; the D call TRBD2 from the table was never checked on the DNA. Counting both end residues, the CDR3 totals 16 amino acids. Germline V CDR1 and CDR2: SGHRS, YFSETQ.

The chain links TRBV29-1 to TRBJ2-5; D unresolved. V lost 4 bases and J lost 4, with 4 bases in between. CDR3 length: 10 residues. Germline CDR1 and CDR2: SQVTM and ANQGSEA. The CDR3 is CSVAVETQYF. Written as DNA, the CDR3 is TGCAGCGTTGCGGTAGAGACCCAGTACTTC.

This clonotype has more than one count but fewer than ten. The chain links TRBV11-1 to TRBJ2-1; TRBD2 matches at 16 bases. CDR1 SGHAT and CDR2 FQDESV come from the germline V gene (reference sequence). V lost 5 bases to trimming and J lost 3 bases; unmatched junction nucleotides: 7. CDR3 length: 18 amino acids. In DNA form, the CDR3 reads TGTGCCAGCAGCCCGGGACTAGCGGGAGGGGGGCGCTACAATGAGCAGTTCTTC. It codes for CASSPGLAGGGRYNEQFF. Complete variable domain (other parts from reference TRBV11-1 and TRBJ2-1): EAEVAQSPRYKITEKSQAVAFWCDPISGHATLYWYRQILGQGPELLVQFQDESVVDDSQLPKDRFSAERLKGVDSTLKIQPAELGDSAMYLCASSPGLAGGGRYNEQFFGPGTRLTVL.

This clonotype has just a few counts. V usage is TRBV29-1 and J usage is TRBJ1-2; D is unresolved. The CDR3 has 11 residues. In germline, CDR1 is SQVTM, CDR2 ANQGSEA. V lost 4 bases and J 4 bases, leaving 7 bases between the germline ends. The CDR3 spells CSVAQSYGYTF. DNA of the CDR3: TGCAGCGTTGCTCAGAGCTATGGCTACACCTTC. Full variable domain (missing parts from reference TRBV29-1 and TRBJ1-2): SAVISQKPSRDICQRGTSLTIQCQVDSQVTMMFWYRQQPGQSLTLIATANQGSEATYESGFVIDKFPISRPNLTFSTLTVSNMSPEDSSIYLCSVAQSYGYTFGSGTRLTVV.

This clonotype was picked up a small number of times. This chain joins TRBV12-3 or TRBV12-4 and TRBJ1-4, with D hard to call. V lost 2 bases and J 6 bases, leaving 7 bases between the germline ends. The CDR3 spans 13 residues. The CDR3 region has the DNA TGTGCCAGCAGTTTACAGCGTTATGAAAAACTGTTTTTT. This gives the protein CASSLQRYEKLFF.

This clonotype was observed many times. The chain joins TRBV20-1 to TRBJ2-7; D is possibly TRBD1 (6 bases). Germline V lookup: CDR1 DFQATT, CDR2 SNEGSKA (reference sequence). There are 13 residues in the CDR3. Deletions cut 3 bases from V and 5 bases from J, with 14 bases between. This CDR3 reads CSASLGAVNEQYF. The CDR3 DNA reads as TGCAGTGCTAGTTTGGGGGCGGTCAACGAGCAGTACTTC.

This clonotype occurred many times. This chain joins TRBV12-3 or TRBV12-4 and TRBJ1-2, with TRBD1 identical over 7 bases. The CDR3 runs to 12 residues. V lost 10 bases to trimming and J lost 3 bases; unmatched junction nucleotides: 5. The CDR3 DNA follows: TGTGCCACCAGGGGGGAGGACTATGGCTACACCTTC. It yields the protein CATRGEDYGYTF.

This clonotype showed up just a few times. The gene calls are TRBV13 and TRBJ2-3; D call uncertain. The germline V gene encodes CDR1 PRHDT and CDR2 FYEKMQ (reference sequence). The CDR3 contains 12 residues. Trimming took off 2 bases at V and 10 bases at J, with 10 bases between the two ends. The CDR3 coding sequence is TGTGCCAGCAGCTTACAACTAAATGCGCAGTATTTT. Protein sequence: CASSLQLNAQYF.

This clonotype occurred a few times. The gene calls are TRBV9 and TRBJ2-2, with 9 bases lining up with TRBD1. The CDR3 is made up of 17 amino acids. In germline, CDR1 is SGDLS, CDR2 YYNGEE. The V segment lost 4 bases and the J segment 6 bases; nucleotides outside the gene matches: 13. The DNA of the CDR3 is TGTGCCAGCAGCACGAGGGGGGGGACAGGGCACGCCGGGGAGCTGTTTTTT. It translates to CASSTRGGTGHAGELFF.

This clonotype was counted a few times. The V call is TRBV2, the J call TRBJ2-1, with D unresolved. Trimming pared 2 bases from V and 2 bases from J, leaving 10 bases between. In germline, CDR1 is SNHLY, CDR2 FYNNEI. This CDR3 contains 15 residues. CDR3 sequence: CASSELPGTYNEQFF. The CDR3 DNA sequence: TGTGCCAGCAGTGAACTACCCGGAACCTACAATGAGCAGTTCTTC.

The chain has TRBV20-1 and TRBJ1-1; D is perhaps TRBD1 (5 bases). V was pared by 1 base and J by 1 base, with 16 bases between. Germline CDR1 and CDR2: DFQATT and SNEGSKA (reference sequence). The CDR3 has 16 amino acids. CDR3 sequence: CSARVPGRAPNTEAFF. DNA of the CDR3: TGCAGTGCTAGAGTTCCAGGGAGGGCCCCGAACACTGAAGCTTTCTTT.

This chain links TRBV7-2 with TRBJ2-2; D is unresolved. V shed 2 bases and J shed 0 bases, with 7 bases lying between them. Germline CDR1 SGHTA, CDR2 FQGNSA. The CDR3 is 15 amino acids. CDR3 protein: CASSLLNTNTGELFF. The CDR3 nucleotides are TGTGCCAGCAGCTTACTTAACACGAACACCGGGGAGCTGTTTTTT.

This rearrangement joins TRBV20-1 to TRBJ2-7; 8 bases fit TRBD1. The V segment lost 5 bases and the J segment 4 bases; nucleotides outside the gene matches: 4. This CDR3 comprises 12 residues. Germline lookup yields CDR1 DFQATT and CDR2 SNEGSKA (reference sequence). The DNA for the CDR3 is TGCAGTGCTGAGACAGGGGAATACGAGCAGTACTTC. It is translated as CSAETGEYEQYF.

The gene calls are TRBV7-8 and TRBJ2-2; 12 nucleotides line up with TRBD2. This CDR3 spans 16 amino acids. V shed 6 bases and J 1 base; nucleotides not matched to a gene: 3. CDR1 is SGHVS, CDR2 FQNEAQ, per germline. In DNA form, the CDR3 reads TGTGCCAGCAGTCCTAGCGGGGGGGGGAACACCGGGGAGCTGTTTTTT. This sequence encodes CASSPSGGGNTGELFF.

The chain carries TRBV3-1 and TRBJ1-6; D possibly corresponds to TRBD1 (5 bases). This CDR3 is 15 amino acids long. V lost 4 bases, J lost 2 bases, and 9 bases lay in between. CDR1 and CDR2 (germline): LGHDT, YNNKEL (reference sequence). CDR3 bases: TGTGCCAGCAGCCGAGCAGGGACCTATAATTCACCCCTCCACTTT. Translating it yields CASSRAGTYNSPLHF. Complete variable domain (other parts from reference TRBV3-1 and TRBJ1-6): DTAVSQTPKYLVTQMGNDKSIKCEQNLGHDTMYWYKQDSKKFLKIMFSYNNKELIINETVPNRFSPKSPDKAHLNLHINSLELGDSAVYFCASSRAGTYNSPLHFGNGTRLTVT.

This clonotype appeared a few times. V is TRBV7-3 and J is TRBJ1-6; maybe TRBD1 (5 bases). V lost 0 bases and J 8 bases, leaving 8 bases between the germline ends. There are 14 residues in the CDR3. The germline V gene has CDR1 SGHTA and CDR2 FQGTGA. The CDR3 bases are TGTGCCAGCAGCTTAACCGGGGGTGATTCACCCCTCCACTTT. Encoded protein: CASSLTGGDSPLHF.

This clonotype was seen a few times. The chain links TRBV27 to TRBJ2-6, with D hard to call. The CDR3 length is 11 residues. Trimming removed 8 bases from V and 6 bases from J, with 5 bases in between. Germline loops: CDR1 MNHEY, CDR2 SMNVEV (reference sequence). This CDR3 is CASGKANVLTF. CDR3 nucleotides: TGTGCCAGCGGCAAGGCCAACGTCCTGACTTTC.

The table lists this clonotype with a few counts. The CDR3 region has the DNA TGCGCCAGCAGCCAAGGATCGGGAGACACAGATACGCAGTATTTT. Residues: CASSQGSGDTDTQYF. This chain connects TRBV4-1 to TRBJ2-3, with a weak D call TRBD2 (6 bases). The CDR3 sequence is 15 residues long. Germline loops: CDR1 MGHRA, CDR2 YSYEKL. Deletions cut 1 base from V and 2 bases from J, with 10 bases between.

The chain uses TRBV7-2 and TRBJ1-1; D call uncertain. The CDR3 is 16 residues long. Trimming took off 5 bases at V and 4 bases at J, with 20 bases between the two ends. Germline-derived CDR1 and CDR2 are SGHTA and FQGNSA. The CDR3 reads CASSPSGPGRSTEAFF. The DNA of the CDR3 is TGTGCCAGCAGCCCTAGTGGGCCAGGAAGGAGCACTGAAGCTTTCTTT.

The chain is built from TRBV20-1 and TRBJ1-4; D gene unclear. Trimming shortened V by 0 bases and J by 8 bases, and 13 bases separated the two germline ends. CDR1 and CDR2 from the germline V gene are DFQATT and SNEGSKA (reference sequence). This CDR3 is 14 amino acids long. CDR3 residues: CSARERTGGEKLFF. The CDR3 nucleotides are TGCAGTGCTAGAGAAAGGACCGGTGGGGAAAAACTGTTTTTT.

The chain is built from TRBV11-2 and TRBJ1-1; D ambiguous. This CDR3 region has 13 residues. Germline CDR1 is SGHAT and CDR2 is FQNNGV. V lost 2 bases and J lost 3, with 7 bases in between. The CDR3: CASSLKVDTEAFF. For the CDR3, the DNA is TGTGCCAGCAGCTTAAAGGTTGACACTGAAGCTTTCTTT.

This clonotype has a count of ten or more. As DNA, the CDR3 is TGCAGCGCTAGGGACAGTCAAGAGACCCAGTACTTC. It yields the protein CSARDSQETQYF. The V gene is TRBV29-1, the J gene TRBJ2-5; 7 bases align to TRBD1. V trimming: 7 bases; J trimming: 2 bases; junction bases outside the gene matches: 4. There are 12 residues in the CDR3. Germline-derived CDR1 and CDR2 are SQVTM and ANQGSEA.

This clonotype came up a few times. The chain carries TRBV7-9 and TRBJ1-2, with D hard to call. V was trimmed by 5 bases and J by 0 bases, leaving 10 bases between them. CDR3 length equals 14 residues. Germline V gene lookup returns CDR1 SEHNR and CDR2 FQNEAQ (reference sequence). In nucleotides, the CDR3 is TGTGCCAGCAGCCTCACAGTCACTAACTATGGCTACACCTTC. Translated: CASSLTVTNYGYTF.